The T cell receptor (beta chain) under discussion was sequenced for a study of cytomegalovirus exposure and HLA in healthy donors. Across the whole study: The use of the same platform for the 130 or so validation repertoires and the roughly 680 first-cohort repertoires was reported by a later analysis. General study points: According to a subsequent analysis, TCR clusters from the first cohort were inclined to appear together in the roughly 120 validation repertoires. The study listed some 160 cytomegalovirus-associated TCR beta chains. Most TCRs appeared rarely, but some public TCRs recurred in many donors.

Germline V CDR1 and CDR2: GTSNPN, SVGIG (reference sequence). Trimming removed 3 bases at V and 2 bases at J, with 19 bases between. The CDR3 spans 16 residues. Concerning this clone itself: Its matching antigen is unknown.

Method: immunoSEQ multiplex PCR; TCRdb's copy keeps in-frame clones and lacks some. The sample consists of about 64,000 clones, roughly 94% of them appearing once. This clonotype was sampled from a young woman in good health and CMV-seropositive. The chain combines TRBV30 with TRBJ1-2, with D tentatively TRBD1 (5 bases). Sequenced: PBMCs. This chain's CDR3 is CAWRLRGLPPNYGYTF. The CDR3 nucleotides read TGTGCCTGGAGGTTAAGGGGTTTACCTCCAAACTATGGCTACACCTTC.